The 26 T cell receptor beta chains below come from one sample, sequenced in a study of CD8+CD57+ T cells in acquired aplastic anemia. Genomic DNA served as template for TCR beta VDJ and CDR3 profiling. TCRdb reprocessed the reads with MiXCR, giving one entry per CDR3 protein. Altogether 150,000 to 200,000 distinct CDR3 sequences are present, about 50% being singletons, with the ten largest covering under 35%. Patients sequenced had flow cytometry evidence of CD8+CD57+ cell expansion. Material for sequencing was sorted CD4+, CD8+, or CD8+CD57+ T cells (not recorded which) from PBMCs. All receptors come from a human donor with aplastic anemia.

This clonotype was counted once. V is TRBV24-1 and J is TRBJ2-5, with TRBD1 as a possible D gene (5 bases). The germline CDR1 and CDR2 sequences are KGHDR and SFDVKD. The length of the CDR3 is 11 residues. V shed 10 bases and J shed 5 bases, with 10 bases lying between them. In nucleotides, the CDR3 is TGTGCCACAGGGGCCGGGGAGACCCAGTACTTC. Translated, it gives CATGAGETQYF.

The CDR3 is CASSDGTALNTEAFF. The CDR3 coding sequence is TGCGCCAGCAGTGATGGGACAGCTTTGAACACTGAAGCTTTCTTT. The rearrangement joins TRBV10-1 to TRBJ1-1; 7 nucleotides align to TRBD1. The CDR3 spans 15 residues. J gave up 0 bases and V 3 bases, and 4 bases lay outside the gene matches. Germline CDR1 is WNHNN and CDR2 is SYGVQD (reference sequence).

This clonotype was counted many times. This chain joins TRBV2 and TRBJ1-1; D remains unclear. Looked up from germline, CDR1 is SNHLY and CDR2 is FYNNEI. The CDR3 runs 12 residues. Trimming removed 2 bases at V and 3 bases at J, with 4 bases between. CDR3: CASSEHYTEAFF. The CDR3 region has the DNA TGTGCCAGCAGTGAACACTACACTGAAGCTTTCTTT.

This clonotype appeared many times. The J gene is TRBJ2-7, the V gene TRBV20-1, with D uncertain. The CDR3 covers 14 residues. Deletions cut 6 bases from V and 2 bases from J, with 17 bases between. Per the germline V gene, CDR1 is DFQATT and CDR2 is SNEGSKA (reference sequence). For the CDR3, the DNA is TGCAGTGCCCTCCCGTTGACCGAAACCTACGAGCAGTACTTC. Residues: CSALPLTETYEQYF.

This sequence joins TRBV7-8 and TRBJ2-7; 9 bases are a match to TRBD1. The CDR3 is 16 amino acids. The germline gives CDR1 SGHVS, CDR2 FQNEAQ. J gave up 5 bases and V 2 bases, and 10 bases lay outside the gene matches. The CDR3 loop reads CASSLIPTGGRDEQYF. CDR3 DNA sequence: TGTGCCAGCAGCTTAATCCCGACAGGGGGACGGGACGAGCAGTACTTC.

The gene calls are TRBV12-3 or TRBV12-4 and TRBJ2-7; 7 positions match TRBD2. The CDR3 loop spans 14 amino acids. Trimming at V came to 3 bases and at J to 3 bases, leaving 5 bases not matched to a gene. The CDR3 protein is CASSFFGGSYEQYF. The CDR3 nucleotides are TGTGCCAGCAGTTTCTTTGGCGGGAGCTACGAGCAGTACTTC.

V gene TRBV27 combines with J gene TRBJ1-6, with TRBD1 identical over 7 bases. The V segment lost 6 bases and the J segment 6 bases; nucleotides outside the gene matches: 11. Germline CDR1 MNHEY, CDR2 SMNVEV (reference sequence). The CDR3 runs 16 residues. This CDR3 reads CASRRAGGQPNSPLHF. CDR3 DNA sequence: TGTGCCAGCAGGAGGGCTGGGGGACAGCCTAATTCACCCCTCCACTTT.

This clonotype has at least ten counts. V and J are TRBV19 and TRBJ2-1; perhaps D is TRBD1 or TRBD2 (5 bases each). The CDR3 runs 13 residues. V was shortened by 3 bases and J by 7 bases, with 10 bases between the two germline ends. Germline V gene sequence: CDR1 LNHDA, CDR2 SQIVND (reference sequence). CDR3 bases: TGTGCCAGTAGTATGAGGGGTGTGAATGAGCAGTTCTTC. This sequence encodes CASSMRGVNEQFF.

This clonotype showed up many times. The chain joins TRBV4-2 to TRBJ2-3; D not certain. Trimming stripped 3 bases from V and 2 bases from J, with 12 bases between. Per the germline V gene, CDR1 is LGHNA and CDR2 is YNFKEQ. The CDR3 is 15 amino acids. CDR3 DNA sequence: TGTGCCAGCAGCCATGACATATCGCCCACAGATACGCAGTATTTT. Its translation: CASSHDISPTDTQYF.

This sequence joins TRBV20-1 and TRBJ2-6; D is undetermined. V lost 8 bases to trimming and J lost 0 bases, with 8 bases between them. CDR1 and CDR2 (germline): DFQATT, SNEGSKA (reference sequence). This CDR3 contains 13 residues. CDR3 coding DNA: TGCAGTCCCGTGATCTCTGGGGCCAACGTCCTGACTTTC. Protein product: CSPVISGANVLTF.

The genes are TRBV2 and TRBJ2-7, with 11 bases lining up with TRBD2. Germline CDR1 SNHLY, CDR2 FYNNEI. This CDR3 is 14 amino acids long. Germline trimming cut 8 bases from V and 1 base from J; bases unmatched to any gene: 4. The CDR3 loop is CASGRLAGSYEQYF. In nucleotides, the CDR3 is TGTGCCAGCGGTAGACTAGCGGGGTCCTACGAGCAGTACTTC.

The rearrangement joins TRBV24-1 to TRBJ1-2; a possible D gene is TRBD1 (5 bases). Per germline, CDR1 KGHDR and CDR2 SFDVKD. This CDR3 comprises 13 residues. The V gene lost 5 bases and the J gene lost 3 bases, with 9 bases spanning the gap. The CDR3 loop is CATSAKGHYGYTF. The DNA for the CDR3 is TGTGCCACCAGTGCGAAGGGACACTATGGCTACACCTTC.

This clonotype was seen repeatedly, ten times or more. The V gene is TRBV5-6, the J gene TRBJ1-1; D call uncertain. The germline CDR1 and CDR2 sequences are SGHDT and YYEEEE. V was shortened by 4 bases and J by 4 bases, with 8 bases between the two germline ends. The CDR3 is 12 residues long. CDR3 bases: TGTGCCAGCAGCCTAAGACCCACTGAAGCTTTCTTT. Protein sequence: CASSLRPTEAFF.

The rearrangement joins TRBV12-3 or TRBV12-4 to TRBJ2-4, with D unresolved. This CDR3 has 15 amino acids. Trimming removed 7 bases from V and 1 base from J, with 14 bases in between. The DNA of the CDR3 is TGTGCCAGCACCTCACTGCTCGGGGCCAAAAACATTCAGTACTTC. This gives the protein CASTSLLGAKNIQYF.

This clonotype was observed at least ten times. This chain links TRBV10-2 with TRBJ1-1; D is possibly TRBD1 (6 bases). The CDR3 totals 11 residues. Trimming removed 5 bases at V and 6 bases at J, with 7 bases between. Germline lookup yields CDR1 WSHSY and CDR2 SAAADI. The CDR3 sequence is CASSRQAEAFF. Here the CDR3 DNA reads TGCGCCAGCAGTCGACAGGCTGAAGCTTTCTTT.

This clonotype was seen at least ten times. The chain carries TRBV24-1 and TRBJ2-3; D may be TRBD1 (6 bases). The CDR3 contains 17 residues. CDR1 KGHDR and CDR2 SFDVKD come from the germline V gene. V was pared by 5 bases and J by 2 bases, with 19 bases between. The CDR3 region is CATSGPLQGRNTDTQYF. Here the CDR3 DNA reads TGTGCCACCAGTGGCCCCCTACAGGGTAGGAACACAGATACGCAGTATTTT.

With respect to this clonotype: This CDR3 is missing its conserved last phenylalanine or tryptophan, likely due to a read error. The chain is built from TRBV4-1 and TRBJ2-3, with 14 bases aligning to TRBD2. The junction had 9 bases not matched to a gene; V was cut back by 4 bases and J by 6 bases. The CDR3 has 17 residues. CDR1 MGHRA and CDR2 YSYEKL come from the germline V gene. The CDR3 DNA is TGCGCCAGCAGCCTAGGGACTAGCGGGGGTGAGTGGGATACGCAGTATTCT. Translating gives CASSLGTSGGEWDTQYS.

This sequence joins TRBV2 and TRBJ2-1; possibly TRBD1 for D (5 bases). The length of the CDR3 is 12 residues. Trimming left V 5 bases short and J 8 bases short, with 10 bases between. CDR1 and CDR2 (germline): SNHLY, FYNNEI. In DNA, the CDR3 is TGTGCCAGCAGTACCCAGGGCTATGAGCAGTTCTTC. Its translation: CASSTQGYEQFF.

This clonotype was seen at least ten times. This CDR3 is CASSPSTVSYEQYF. The DNA for the CDR3 is TGTGCCAGCAGCCCTAGTACAGTCTCCTACGAGCAGTACTTC. This chain connects TRBV7-8 to TRBJ2-7, with D unresolved. The ends were cut back, 5 bases at V and 0 bases at J, with 11 bases in the middle. The length of the CDR3 is 14 residues. Germline V gives CDR1 SGHVS, CDR2 FQNEAQ.

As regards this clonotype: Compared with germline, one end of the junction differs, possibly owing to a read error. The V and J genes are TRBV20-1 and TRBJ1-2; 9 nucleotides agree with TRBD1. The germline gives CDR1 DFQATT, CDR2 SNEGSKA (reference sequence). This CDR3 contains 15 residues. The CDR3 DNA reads TGCAGTGCTAGACCGAACGGACAGGGGACCTCCGCTTCACTCTTC. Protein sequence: CSARPNGQGTSASLF.

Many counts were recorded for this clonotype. CDR3 nucleotide sequence: TGTGCCAGCAGTACCCCGGGACAGGGAGGCAATGAGCAGTTCTTC. Translation: CASSTPGQGGNEQFF. The chain combines TRBV2 with TRBJ2-1, with 9 nucleotides matching TRBD1. The CDR3 covers 15 residues. With 5 bases clipped from V and 6 bases from J, the junction kept 8 bases outside the gene matches. The germline V gene encodes CDR1 SNHLY and CDR2 FYNNEI.

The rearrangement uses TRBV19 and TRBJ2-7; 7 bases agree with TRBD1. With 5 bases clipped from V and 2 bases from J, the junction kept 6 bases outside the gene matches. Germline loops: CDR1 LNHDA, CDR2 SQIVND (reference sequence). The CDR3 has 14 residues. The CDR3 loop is CASSGRQGPYEQYF. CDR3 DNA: TGTGCCAGTAGTGGCCGACAGGGTCCCTACGAGCAGTACTTC.

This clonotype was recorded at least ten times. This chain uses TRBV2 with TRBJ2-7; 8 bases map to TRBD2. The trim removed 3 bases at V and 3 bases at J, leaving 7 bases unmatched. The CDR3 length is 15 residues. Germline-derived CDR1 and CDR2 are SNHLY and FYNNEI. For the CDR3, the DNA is TGTGCCAGCAGTGACCGTAGCGGGGCAATCTACGAGCAGTACTTC. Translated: CASSDRSGAIYEQYF.

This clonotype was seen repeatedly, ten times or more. In DNA form, the CDR3 reads TGTGCCAGTAGTATTCAGGGAACCATTTACGAGCAGTACTTC. Its protein is CASSIQGTIYEQYF. V usage is TRBV19 and J usage is TRBJ2-7, with D tentatively TRBD1 (5 bases). The CDR3 is 14 residues long. V was clipped by 3 bases and J by 4 bases, with 13 bases between them. The germline CDR1 and CDR2 sequences are LNHDA and SQIVND (reference sequence).

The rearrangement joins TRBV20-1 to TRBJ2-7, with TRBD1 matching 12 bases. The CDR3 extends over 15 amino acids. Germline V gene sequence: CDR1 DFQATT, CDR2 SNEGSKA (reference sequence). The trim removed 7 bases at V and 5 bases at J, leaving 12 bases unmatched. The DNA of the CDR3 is TGCAGTGTACGCACCCCGGGACAGGGGGCCCACGAGCAGTACTTC. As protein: CSVRTPGQGAHEQYF.

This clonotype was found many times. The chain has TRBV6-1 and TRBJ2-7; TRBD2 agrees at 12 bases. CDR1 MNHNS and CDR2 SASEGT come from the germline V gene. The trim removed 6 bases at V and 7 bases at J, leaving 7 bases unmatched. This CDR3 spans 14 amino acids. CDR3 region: CASSLAGGRGEQYF. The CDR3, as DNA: TGTGCCAGCAGCCTAGCGGGAGGGCGAGGGGAGCAGTACTTC.